The rows below give T cell receptor beta chains drawn from one sample of a study of OX40 agonist ivuxolimab in advanced cancers. Data came from immunoSEQ multiplex PCR; TCRdb stores just in-frame clones and leaves some out. The sample consists of 70,000 or so clones, more than 70% of them appearing once. Sequencing was performed on CD4+ or CD8+ T cells sorted from blood, taken in a trial of the OX40 agonist ivuxolimab. Receptor source: an adult with an advanced solid tumor such as melanoma, head and neck, liver or kidney cancer. The CDR3 runs from the conserved cysteine through the conserved F or W. Fields, in order: CDR3 length, J gene, clone size, V gene, D gene, CDR3 protein, CDR3 DNA. D genes are given only for firm matches. Clone size is stated in some rows and not others, as once, few, many or a class when expanded.

>16|TRBJ2-1|.|TRBV13|TRBD2
CASSSWGSGRVRVQFF
TGTGCCAGCAGCTCCTGGGGTAGCGGGAGGGTGAGGGTGCAGTTCTTC
>15|TRBJ2-7|.|TRBV19|TRBD2
CASSIIGTSGAEQYF
TGTGCCAGTAGTATTATCGGGACTAGCGGGGCTGAGCAGTACTTC
>15|TRBJ1-4|.|TRBV7-2|.
CASTRTGGTNEKLFF
TGTGCCAGCACCAGAACGGGGGGGACTAATGAAAAACTGTTTTTT
>16|TRBJ1-3|.|TRBV9|TRBD1
CASSVAQGATGNTIYF
TGTGCCAGCAGCGTAGCCCAGGGGGCGACTGGAAACACCATATATTTT
>15|TRBJ2-3|once|TRBV5-4|TRBD1
CASSLGGAGGDTQYF
TGTGCCAGCAGCTTAGGAGGAGCAGGGGGAGATACGCAGTATTTT
>16|TRBJ2-6|.|TRBV28|.
CASSRGRLSGANVLTF
TGTGCCAGCAGCCGAGGACGTCTCTCTGGGGCCAACGTCCTGACTTTC
>14|TRBJ1-4|.|TRBV7-9|.
CASSLTAGNEKLFF
TGTGCCAGCAGCTTAACCGCTGGGAATGAAAAACTGTTTTTT
>18|TRBJ2-3|.|TRBV2|TRBD2
CASKKTSGGLRFTDTQYF
TGTGCCAGCAAAAAGACTAGCGGGGGGTTAAGGTTCACAGATACGCAGTATTTT
>14|TRBJ2-7|.|TRBV2|.
CASSEVARGYEQYF
TGTGCCAGCAGTGAAGTTGCCAGGGGCTACGAGCAGTACTTC
>14|TRBJ2-1|.|TRBV11-3|.
CASSSTSSYNEQFF
TGTGCCAGCAGCTCGACTAGCTCCTACAATGAGCAGTTCTTC
>15|TRBJ2-7|.|TRBV28|.
CASSFERAFTYEQYF
TGTGCCAGCAGTTTTGAGCGGGCGTTCACCTACGAGCAGTACTTC
>13|TRBJ1-5|few|TRBV4-1|.
CASSHILTQPQHF
TGCGCCAGCAGCCATATCTTGACTCAGCCCCAGCATTTT
>14|TRBJ2-7|.|TRBV13|TRBD2
CATQRASGINEQYF
TGTGCCACCCAAAGAGCTAGCGGGATTAACGAGCAGTACTTC
>14|TRBJ2-7|.|TRBV5-6|.
CASSGQGKQGEQYF
TGTGCCAGCAGCGGGCAGGGAAAGCAGGGCGAGCAGTACTTC
>15|TRBJ1-2|.|TRBV18|.
CASSPPRGTNYGYTF
TGTGCCAGCTCACCACCCCGGGGAACTAACTATGGCTACACCTTC
>15|TRBJ2-2|once|TRBV5-4|.
CASSPGTPSTGELFF
TGTGCCAGCAGCCCCGGGACTCCTTCCACCGGGGAGCTGTTTTTT
>15|TRBJ2-6|.|TRBV2|.
CASSVGGRGANVLTF
TGTGCCAGCAGTGTTGGGGGGCGCGGGGCCAACGTCCTGACTTTC
>13|TRBJ2-7|.|TRBV7-9|.
CASSLAQGGEQYF
TGTGCCAGCAGCTTAGCGCAAGGAGGCGAGCAGTACTTC
>16|TRBJ2-1|.|TRBV1|.
CTSSRTSGRGLSEQFF
TGCACCAGCAGCCGAACAAGCGGGAGAGGTCTGAGTGAGCAGTTCTTC
>19|TRBJ2-5|once|TRBV14|TRBD1
CASSHRTWTGGWLGETQYF
TGTGCCAGCAGCCATCGCACTTGGACAGGGGGCTGGTTAGGTGAGACCCAGTACTTC
>19|TRBJ2-6|.|TRBV18|TRBD2
CASSPLRLAGRAGANVLTF
TGTGCCAGCTCACCCCTTCGACTAGCGGGTAGGGCCGGGGCCAACGTCCTGACTTTC
>14|TRBJ1-1|.|TRBV28|.
CASSFGRKNTEAFF
TGTGCCAGCAGTTTCGGCAGGAAGAACACTGAAGCTTTCTTT
>17|TRBJ2-1|.|TRBV5-1|TRBD2
CASSLRASGSIDNEQFF
TGCGCCAGCAGCTTGCGAGCTAGCGGGAGTATAGACAATGAGCAGTTCTTC
>15|TRBJ2-7|.|TRBV5-1|TRBD2
CASSLNSGRIDEQYF
TGCGCCAGCAGCTTGAATAGCGGGAGGATCGACGAGCAGTACTTC
>15|TRBJ2-7|few|TRBV28|.
CASTPASGGSYEQYF
TGTGCCAGCACCCCGGCCTCAGGGGGGTCCTACGAGCAGTACTTC
>13|TRBJ1-4|.|TRBV15|TRBD1
CATSGDRVAKLFF
TGTGCCACCAGCGGGGACAGGGTGGCGAAACTGTTTTTT
>14|TRBJ2-3|.|TRBV4-1|TRBD2
CAIGREGVGDTQYF
TGCGCCATCGGGAGGGAAGGGGTAGGAGATACGCAGTATTTT
>13|TRBJ2-7|.|TRBV5-4|.
CASSRQGFDEQYF
TGTGCCAGCAGCCGCCAGGGGTTTGACGAGCAGTACTTC
>14|TRBJ1-4|.|TRBV6-6|TRBD1
CASRDDRGSMKLFF
TGTGCCAGCAGAGACGACAGGGGGTCTATGAAACTGTTTTTT
>13|TRBJ1-1|.|TRBV29-1|.
CSGNGRGNTEAFF
TGCAGCGGCAACGGCCGGGGGAACACTGAAGCTTTCTTT
>13|TRBJ2-7|.|TRBV6-1|.
CASSRVQGSEQYF
TGTGCCAGCAGTAGGGTTCAGGGGTCCGAGCAGTACTTC
>14|TRBJ1-1|.|TRBV5-1|.
CASRVGGMNTEAFF
TGCGCCAGCAGGGTGGGGGGGATGAACACTGAAGCTTTCTTT
>14|TRBJ2-7|.|TRBV2|.
CASSEARSSYEQYF
TGTGCCAGCAGTGAAGCGCGCAGTTCCTACGAGCAGTACTTC
>14|TRBJ1-5|few|TRBV28|.
CASGSIRSNQPQHF
TGTGCCAGCGGATCAATCCGTAGCAATCAGCCCCAGCATTTT
>13|TRBJ2-3|.|TRBV28|TRBD1
CASSRTGGYTQYF
TGTGCCAGCAGTAGGACAGGGGGCTATACGCAGTATTTT
>14|TRBJ1-1|medium-sized|TRBV6-1|TRBD1
CASSSDRGDTEAFF
TGTGCCAGCAGTTCGGACAGGGGAGACACTGAAGCTTTCTTT
>11|TRBJ2-5|.|TRBV6-6|.
CASSFEETQYF
TGTGCCAGCAGTTTCGAAGAGACCCAGTACTTC
>15|TRBJ2-1|.|TRBV6-5|TRBD2
CASKPGLAPNNEQFF
TGTGCCAGCAAGCCGGGACTAGCGCCTAACAATGAGCAGTTCTTC
>14|TRBJ1-4|.|TRBV28|.
CASSTRSTNEKLFF
TGTGCCAGCAGTACGCGATCAACTAATGAAAAACTGTTTTTT
>16|TRBJ1-2|.|TRBV5-5|TRBD1
CASSLAGTGGYYGYTF
TGTGCCAGCAGCTTGGCTGGGACAGGGGGCTACTATGGCTACACCTTC
>16|TRBJ2-7|once|TRBV5-6|.
CASSTGGLLSSYEQYF
TGTGCCAGCAGCACCGGGGGGCTGTTAAGCTCCTACGAGCAGTACTTC
>13|TRBJ2-7|.|TRBV29-1|TRBD1
CSGAGTGNYEQYF
TGCAGCGGTGCCGGGACAGGGAACTACGAGCAGTACTTC
>13|TRBJ1-1|.|TRBV28|.
CASSKGGKTEAFF
TGTGCCAGCAGTAAGGGGGGTAAGACTGAAGCTTTCTTT
>13|TRBJ2-3|.|TRBV5-1|.
CASSPVGGNTQYF
TGCGCCAGCAGCCCGGTGGGAGGAAATACGCAGTATTTT
>15|TRBJ1-1|once|TRBV6-5|.
CASTREEGFNTEAFF
TGTGCCAGCACCAGAGAGGAAGGATTTAACACTGAAGCTTTCTTT
>15|TRBJ2-1|.|TRBV19|.
CASSVGLAAYNEQFF
TGTGCCAGTAGTGTGGGCTTAGCGGCTTACAATGAGCAGTTCTTC
>14|TRBJ1-2|.|TRBV2|.
CASSEAGRRDGYTF
TGTGCCAGCAGTGAAGCGGGCAGGAGGGATGGCTACACCTTC
>14|TRBJ2-7|.|TRBV29-1|TRBD1
CSVEFPGGSYEQYF
TGCAGCGTTGAGTTCCCAGGGGGTTCCTACGAGCAGTACTTC